This T cell receptor beta chain was identified in a study of CD8+ T cells in alopecia areata. For the study at large: Treated patients swallowed 5 to 10 mg of oral tofacitinib twice daily. Study results and limitations: An increase in clonality over normal scalp was evident in lesional scalp, especially alopecia totalis/universalis. When scalp samples are sequenced, resident alphabeta T cells of normal skin are also captured.

From germline, CDR1 is SNHLY and CDR2 FYNNEI. CDR3 length equals 11 residues. Deletions cut 9 bases from V and 2 bases from J, with 6 bases between. RNA, once extracted, was reverse transcribed into cDNA for use as the sequencing template. TCRdb keeps only in-frame clones here, not all; method: immunoSEQ multiplex PCR. Found here are approximately 150,000 clones, around 58% of them singletons; the top ten hold approximately 16%. For this clone: The target antigen is unknown.

Treatment in this sample: oral pan-JAK inhibitor, 5-10 mg twice daily. The specimen comprised CD4+ T cells sorted from blood, sampled at approximately week 56, from a patient treated with tofacitinib. This sequence was found in a human donor with alopecia areata. This rearrangement joins TRBV2 to TRBJ2-3; D ambiguous. The CDR3 is CASALTDTQYF. The CDR3 DNA follows: TGTGCCAGTGCCCTCACAGATACGCAGTATTTT.